The 18 T cell receptor beta chains presented below share a single source sample, sequenced in a study of spatial heterogeneity in lung cancer. TCRdb reprocessed the 5' RACE reads with MiXCR, giving one entry per CDR3 protein. The sample carries fewer than 100,000 distinct CDR3 sequences, roughly a fifth recorded once. Regarding time point: blood at routine non-recurrence follow-up after resection. Sequenced here: PBMCs, sampled at follow-up. These receptors came from a male donor with early-stage non-small cell lung cancer.

This rearrangement joins TRBV7-7 to TRBJ2-1; 8 nucleotides line up with TRBD2. Losses at the gene ends were 5 bases for V and 8 bases for J; bases not matched to a gene: 11. Germline V CDR1 and CDR2: SSHAT, FNYEAQ (reference sequence). This CDR3 is built from 15 residues. The CDR3 spells CASSPAGATVDEQFF. CDR3 nucleotide sequence: TGTGCCAGCAGCCCAGCGGGAGCGACTGTCGATGAGCAGTTCTTC. The full variable domain, in which reference TRBV7-7 and TRBJ2-1 provide the parts outside the CDR3, is GAGVSQSPRYKVTKRGQDVTLRCDPISSHATLYWYQQALGQGPEFLTYFNYEAQPDKSGLPSDRFSAERPEGSISTLTIQRTEQRDSAMYRCASSPAGATVDEQFFGPGTRLTVL.

This sequence joins TRBV7-2 and TRBJ1-3; possible D gene TRBD1, 5 bases. Germline V gene lookup returns CDR1 SGHTA and CDR2 FQGNSA. The CDR3 has 17 residues. Trimming stripped 2 bases from V and 2 bases from J, with 16 bases between. For the CDR3, the DNA is TGTGCCAGCAGCTTAAGCGCGATCGGGACCACTGGAAACACCATATATTTT. It encodes CASSLSAIGTTGNTIYF.

This chain connects TRBV6-5 to TRBJ1-1; TRBD1 matches at 8 bases. CDR3 size: 13 residues. V dropped 6 bases and J dropped 4; count of bases not matched to a gene: 4. Germline CDR1 MNHEY, CDR2 SVGAGI. CDR3: CASRPTGGTEAFF. The DNA for the CDR3 is TGTGCCAGCAGACCTACAGGGGGCACTGAAGCTTTCTTT.

The genes are TRBV6-2 or TRBV6-3 and TRBJ2-5; D unresolved. The germline V and J ends were trimmed by 4 bases and 1 base, with 7 bases remaining between them. Germline-derived CDR1 and CDR2 are MNHEY and SVGEGT. This CDR3 is built from 13 residues. CDR3 amino acids: CASSWGFQETQYF. The CDR3 bases are TGTGCCAGCAGTTGGGGATTCCAAGAGACCCAGTACTTC.

The chain recombines TRBV15 with TRBJ1-1; no clear D. This CDR3 is built from 13 residues. Looked up from germline, CDR1 is LNHNV and CDR2 is YYDKDF (reference sequence). V lost 0 bases and J lost 4, with 6 bases in between. The CDR3 spells CATSRDPSTEAFF. For the CDR3, the DNA is TGTGCCACCAGCAGAGATCCCTCCACTGAAGCTTTCTTT.

The chain carries TRBV20-1 and TRBJ1-2; 7 bases line up with TRBD1. The V segment lost 3 bases and the J segment 3 bases; nucleotides outside the gene matches: 4. The CDR3 sequence is 13 residues long. Germline V lookup: CDR1 DFQATT, CDR2 SNEGSKA (reference sequence). The CDR3 nucleotides read TGCAGTGCTAGTCAGGGGGTAGACTATGGCTACACCTTC. Encoded protein: CSASQGVDYGYTF.

This clonotype has only a few counts. The J gene is TRBJ1-1, the V gene TRBV7-8, with 8 bases aligning to TRBD1. CDR1 is SGHVS and CDR2 is FQNEAQ in the germline V gene. V gave up 2 bases and J gave up 4 bases; unmatched junction bases: 6. The CDR3 runs to 15 residues. The DNA for the CDR3 is TGTGCCAGCAGCTTACAGGGGGCGCGGGGCACTGAAGCTTTCTTT. It specifies CASSLQGARGTEAFF. Full variable domain (remainder filled in from reference TRBV7-8 and TRBJ1-1): GAGVSQSPRYKVAKRGQDVALRCDPISGHVSLFWYQQALGQGPEFLTYFQNEAQLDKSGLPSDRFFAERPEGSVSTLKIQRTQQEDSAVYLCASSLQGARGTEAFFGQGTRLTVV.

In the case of this clonotype: A read error may produce the germline difference seen at one junction end. The chain uses TRBV12-3 or TRBV12-4 and TRBJ1-2; D may be TRBD1 (5 bases). This CDR3 spans 12 amino acids. CDR3 nucleotides: TGCGCCAGCAGGATTTGGGGCCATGGCTACACCTTC. It is translated as CASRIWGHGYTF.

The rearrangement links TRBV19 to TRBJ1-5; D ambiguous. The CDR3 spans 14 residues. Trimming shortened V by 3 bases and J by 4 bases, and 10 bases separated the two germline ends. Germline assignment: CDR1 LNHDA and CDR2 SQIVND (reference sequence). This CDR3 reads CASSISRMNQPQHF. CDR3 in DNA: TGTGCCAGTAGTATTTCCAGGATGAATCAGCCCCAGCATTTT.

This clonotype was detected only once. A clone one base away is much larger, so this may be a read error. The conserved final phenylalanine or tryptophan is absent from the CDR3, which likely points to a read error. This chain joins TRBV4-3 and TRBJ1-1; 7 positions agree with TRBD1. The CDR3 has 14 residues. CDR1 is LGHNA and CDR2 is YSLEER in the germline V gene. V lost 4 bases to trimming and J lost 6 bases; unmatched junction nucleotides: 8. The CDR3 nucleotides read TGCGCCAGCAGCCCTTGGACAGGACAGGCTGAAGCTTTCATT. This gives the protein CASSPWTGQAEAFI.

This clonotype showed up many times. The gene calls are TRBV5-1 and TRBJ2-6; no definite D call. Looked up from germline, CDR1 is SGHRS and CDR2 is YFSETQ. Trimming cost V 1 base and J 1 base, with 3 bases left between them. This CDR3 is 14 amino acids long. This CDR3 is CASSLRSGANVLTF. As DNA, the CDR3 is TGCGCCAGCAGCTTGCGATCTGGGGCCAACGTCCTGACTTTC.

The chain recombines TRBV7-6 with TRBJ2-3, with 8 bases identical to TRBD2. The V gene end was trimmed by 1 base and the J gene end by 2 bases; junction bases not matched to a gene: 2. This CDR3 spans 15 amino acids. In germline, CDR1 is SGHVS, CDR2 FNYEAQ. The CDR3 reads CASSLVAGYTDTQYF. CDR3 in DNA: TGTGCCAGCAGCTTAGTAGCGGGGTACACAGATACGCAGTATTTT. Combining the CDR3 with reference TRBV7-6 and TRBJ2-3 gives the whole variable domain GAGVSQSPRYKVTKRGQDVALRCDPISGHVSLYWYRQALGQGPEFLTYFNYEAQQDKSGLPNDRFSAERPEGSISTLTIQRTEQRDSAMYRCASSLVAGYTDTQYFGPGTRLTVL.

This clonotype was detected a few times. V usage is TRBV12-3 or TRBV12-4 and J usage is TRBJ2-5; D gene ambiguous. The germline V and J ends were trimmed by 3 bases and 1 base, with 6 bases remaining between them. CDR3 length: 13 residues. In nucleotides, the CDR3 is TGTGCCAGCAGTTTCCAGCTCCAAGAGACCCAGTACTTC. Its translation: CASSFQLQETQYF.

The chain combines TRBV2 with TRBJ1-1, with 8 bases lining up with TRBD1. With V trimmed by 5 bases and J by 0 bases, 2 bases remained unmatched. The CDR3 has 14 residues. Germline values: CDR1 SNHLY, CDR2 FYNNEI. The CDR3 DNA reads as TGTGCCAGCAGTAAGGGACAGGTGAACACTGAAGCTTTCTTT. Amino acids: CASSKGQVNTEAFF.

The chain recombines TRBV5-1 with TRBJ2-1, with D possibly being TRBD1 or TRBD2 (5 bases each). The CDR3 extends over 14 amino acids. V was pared by 0 bases and J by 8 bases, with 12 bases between. Per germline, CDR1 SGHRS and CDR2 YFSETQ. CDR3 nucleotides: TGCGCCAGCAGCTTGGGGGGCCTAGCCCATGAGCAGTTCTTC. Translated, it gives CASSLGGLAHEQFF.

This chain joins TRBV5-1 and TRBJ2-6, with D possibly matching TRBD1 (5 bases). V shed 0 bases and J shed 0 bases, with 13 bases lying between them. The CDR3 totals 18 residues. The germline V gene encodes CDR1 SGHRS and CDR2 YFSETQ. In DNA form, the CDR3 reads TGCGCCAGCAGCTTGGGTTCAGGGCTCGGCTCTGGGGCCAACGTCCTGACTTTC. This encodes CASSLGSGLGSGANVLTF.

The chain has TRBV18 and TRBJ2-1; 8 bases map to TRBD2. Germline V gene lookup returns CDR1 KGHSH and CDR2 LQKENI. This CDR3 comprises 15 residues. V lost 2 bases, J lost 6 bases, and 6 bases stayed unmatched. The CDR3 coding sequence is TGTGCCAGCTCACCAAATAGCGGGATCGGCAATGAGCAGTTCTTC. Translating it yields CASSPNSGIGNEQFF. Full variable domain (remainder filled in from reference TRBV18 and TRBJ2-1): NAGVMQNPRHLVRRRGQEARLRCSPMKGHSHVYWYRQLPEEGLKFMVYLQKENIIDESGMPKERFSAEFPKEGPSILRIQQVVRGDSAAYFCASSPNSGIGNEQFFGPGTRLTVL.

This clonotype was seen a few times. The chain has TRBV7-9 and TRBJ2-7, with D hard to call. The V gene lost 5 bases and the J gene lost 2 bases, with 4 bases spanning the gap. This CDR3 has 11 amino acids. The germline gives CDR1 SEHNR, CDR2 FQNEAQ (reference sequence). DNA of the CDR3: TGTGCCAGCAGCGCGACCTACGAGCAGTACTTC. Its protein product is CASSATYEQYF.